This TCR beta chain is from a study of CD8 T cells in Susac syndrome. Reverse transcription of about 0.45 to 1 ug RNA used random hexamers. The amplification used immunoSEQ multiplex PCR on TCR beta CDR3; it spanned 54 Vbeta and 13 Jbeta. TCRdb analysed the immunoSEQ multiplex PCR reads with MiXCR anew, one entry per CDR3 protein. Of under 200,000 distinct CDR3 sequences in the sample, roughly nine tenths are singletons; the top ten hold 0.085% to 0.1%. This CDR3 contains 17 residues. Per the germline V gene, CDR1 is MGHDK and CDR2 is SYGVNS. Deletions cut 1 base from V and 0 bases from J, with 12 bases between. Study-level findings and limits: In Susac patients, clonal expansion was not detected in CD4+ cells.

About this clonotype: Its antigen is currently unknown.

Sequencing of TCR beta was performed on blood CD8+ and CD4+ T cells. Sequenced sample: CD4+ T cells from PBMCs. The sequence was collected from a human donor with Susac syndrome. V and J are TRBV25-1 and TRBJ2-2; D unclear. The CDR3 sequence is CASSESFPRANTGELFF. The CDR3 DNA is TGTGCCAGCAGTGAATCGTTTCCACGGGCGAACACCGGGGAGCTGTTTTTT. The whole variable domain, remainder taken from reference TRBV25-1 and TRBJ2-2, is EADIYQTPRYLVIGTGKKITLECSQTMGHDKMYWYQQDPGMELHLIHYSYGVNSTEKGDLSSESTVSRIRTEHFPLTLESARPSHTSQYLCASSESFPRANTGELFFGEGSRLTVL.